The text below deals with one T cell receptor (beta chain). Its antigen is unknown. Base qualities are missing; no much larger clone stands one base away. This entry is derived from a study of PD-L1 blockade in urothelial cancer (TCRdb year 2017). Background on the whole study: All patients started therapy in about 2014 and received atezolizumab 1,200 mg intravenously every 3 weeks. About 85% of the roughly 29 patients were males with bladder-origin urothelial cancer, and about 65% of the roughly 30 reported a prior smoking history. An ECOG performance status of 0 or 1 was recorded for the patients, and 0 to 3 prior chemotherapy regimens had been received by the patients. Blood samples were analyzed 3 weeks after the start of treatment (second dose) and 6 weeks after the start of treatment. Blood samples gave a median of about 130,000 T cells and approximately 85,000 unique TCRs, with a median clonality of approximately 0.078. The study was an exploratory multi-omic analysis of somatic, immune and clinical correlates of response to PD-L1 blockade with atezolizumab in urothelial cancer. TCR sequencing covered pretreatment tumor samples and matched, serially collected peripheral blood taken before and after atezolizumab treatment. Durable clinical benefit was defined as progression-free survival longer than 6 months, and TCR features were also tested against progression-free and overall survival. In the same patients, whole exome sequencing and RNA sequencing of pretreatment tumors were performed in addition to TCR sequencing. Durable clinical benefit was achieved by nine patients and was not achieved by 20 patients. Twenty-nine patients had pretreatment blood TCR-seq, 24 had at least one posttreatment blood collection, and 24 had tumor TCR-seq. General findings and caveats noted by the study authors: A pretreatment peripheral blood TCR clonality below the median was linked to improved progression-free and overall survival. Because the sample size was small (n of about 29) and many of the analyses were exploratory, the results are meant to be hypothesis-generating. Among patients with durable benefit, tumor-associated TCR clones showed greater expansion in peripheral blood 3 weeks after treatment started (n ≈ 24, p = 0.022).

Including the terminal cysteine and phenylalanine, the CDR3 comprises 17 residues. Only the CDR3 DNA stays, 51 bases, in frame from base 1. As encoded in the germline V gene (reference sequence), CDR1 is SGHNT while CDR2 is YYREEE. Trimming removed 0 bases from V and 1 base from J, leaving 15 bases between the germline ends. This sample's time point label indicates: peripheral blood 6 weeks after treatment start. A total of 29 patients with locally advanced or metastatic urothelial carcinoma, treated at Memorial Sloan Kettering on a trial protocol, made up the cohort. Peripheral blood mononuclear cells were collected pretreatment and during treatment, with between 1 and 8 total time points obtained per patient. The Qiagen DNeasy Blood extraction kit was used to purify genomic DNA from total PBMCs and tumor samples. Collected pretreatment and during treatment, PBMCs were isolated and stored as previously described.

Synthetic TCR analog templates were spiked into each PCR so that absolute template abundance could be estimated from read counts. Using the immunoSEQ assay, TCRbeta CDR3 regions were amplified from genomic DNA with bias-controlled V and J gene primers. Sequencing of rearranged TCRbeta segments was performed at approximately 20X coverage. Per the source publication's procedure: Sequencing errors were corrected by clustering and CDR3s were annotated against IMGT to assign V, D and J genes. Out-of-frame and stop-codon sequences were excluded, and only productive TCRbeta rearrangements were used in downstream analyses. Clonality was calculated as one minus the Shannon entropy normalized by the log of the number of unique productive sequences. Clones differing between time points or between blood and tumor were identified using Fisher's exact test with Benjamini-Hochberg correction, with an adjusted p below 0.01 applied as the threshold. TCRdb provides this immuneACCESS table in a form limited to in-frame rearrangements. Some clones are lacking; in checked studies, under half of them reflect an unresolved V gene, and why the rest are absent is not known. V, J and clone size are those of that table, while D and trimming were read from the DNA. For this sample there are 120,000 or so clones; approximately 85% appear just once. 2% to 3% of the sample comes from the top ten.

The specimen comprised PBMCs, sampled around atezolizumab (anti-PD-L1) treatment. This receptor was identified in a man aged 45-60 years with urothelial cancer. This chain joins TRBV5-4 to TRBJ2-3; 5 matching bases give a weak D call of TRBD2. The CDR3 region reads CASSLALAQVGTDTQYF. The nucleotide sequence reads as follows: TGTGCCAGCAGCTTGGCGCTAGCTCAGGTCGGCACAGATACGCAGTATTTT.